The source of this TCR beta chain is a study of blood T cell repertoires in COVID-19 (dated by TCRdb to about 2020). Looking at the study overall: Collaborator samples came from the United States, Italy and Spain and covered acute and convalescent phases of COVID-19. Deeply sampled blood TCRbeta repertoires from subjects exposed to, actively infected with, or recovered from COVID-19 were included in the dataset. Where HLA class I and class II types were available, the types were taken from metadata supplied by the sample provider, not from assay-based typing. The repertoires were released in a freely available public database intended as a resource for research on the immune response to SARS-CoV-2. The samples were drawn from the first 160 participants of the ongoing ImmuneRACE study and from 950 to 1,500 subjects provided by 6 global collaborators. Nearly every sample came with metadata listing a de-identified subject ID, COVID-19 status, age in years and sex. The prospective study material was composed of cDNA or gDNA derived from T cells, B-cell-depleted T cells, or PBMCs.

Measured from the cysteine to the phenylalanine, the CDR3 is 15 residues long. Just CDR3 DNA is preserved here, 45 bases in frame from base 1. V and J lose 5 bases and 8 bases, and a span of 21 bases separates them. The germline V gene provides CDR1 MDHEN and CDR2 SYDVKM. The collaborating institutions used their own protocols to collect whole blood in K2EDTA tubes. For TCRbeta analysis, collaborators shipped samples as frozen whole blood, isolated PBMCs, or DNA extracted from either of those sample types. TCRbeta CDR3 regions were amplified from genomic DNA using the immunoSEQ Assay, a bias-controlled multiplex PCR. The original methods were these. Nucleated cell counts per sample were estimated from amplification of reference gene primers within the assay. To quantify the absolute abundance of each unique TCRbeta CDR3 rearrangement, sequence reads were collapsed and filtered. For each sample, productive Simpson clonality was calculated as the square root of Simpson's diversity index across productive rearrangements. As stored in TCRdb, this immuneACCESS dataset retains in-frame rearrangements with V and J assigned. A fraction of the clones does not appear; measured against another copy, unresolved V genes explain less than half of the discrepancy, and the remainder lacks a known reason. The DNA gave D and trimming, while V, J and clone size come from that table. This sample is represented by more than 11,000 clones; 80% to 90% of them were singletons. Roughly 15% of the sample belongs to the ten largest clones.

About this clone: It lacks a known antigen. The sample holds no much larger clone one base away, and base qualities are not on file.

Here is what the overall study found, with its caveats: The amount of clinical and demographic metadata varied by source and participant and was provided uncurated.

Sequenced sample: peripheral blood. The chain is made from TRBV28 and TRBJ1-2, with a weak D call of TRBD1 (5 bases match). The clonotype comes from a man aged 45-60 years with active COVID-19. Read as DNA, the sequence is TGTGCCAGCAGTGCCCTAATGTCAGGGTCCGGCGGCTACACCTTC. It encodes CASSALMSGSGGYTF.